This entry features one T cell receptor beta chain sequence. In this sample, this clonotype turned up many times. Its antigen is unknown. No qualities accompany the bases; no much larger clone lies one base away. The sample is drawn from a study of T cell repertoires in cytomegalovirus infection (dated by TCRdb to the late 2010s). Looking at the study overall: Donor HLA type was relevant to the analysis, because carriage of CMV infection together with the matching HLA type was indicated by public TCR beta signatures. Study-level results and caveats: The ex vivo response was dominated by HLA-C-restricted CMV-specific TCR beta clonotypes, and the single most frequent clonotype in two of eight donors was supplied by these HLA-C-restricted clonotypes. Cumulative frequency of public TCR beta family members discriminated carriers of CMV infection plus the relevant HLA type in this cohort and an independent roughly 330-donor cohort.

V lost 6 bases and J lost 2 bases, and the count of bases not matched to a germline gene is 6. Spanning cysteine to phenylalanine, the CDR3 consists of 14 amino acids. Only the CDR3 region is kept as DNA, spanning 42 bases read in frame from base 1. CDR1 and CDR2 were assigned from the germline V gene as MNHNS and SASEGT. TCRdb names Illumina HiSeq 1500 as the instrument used. TCRdb redid the processing of the public reads, applying fastp at Q25 and MiXCR, and retained in-frame beta chains. Rows with one shared CDR3 protein collapse into an entry with the most common genes and DNA. This sample gives approximately 76,000 distinct CDR3 sequences in total; 3% to 4.5% of them show up just once. The ten largest clones capture 3.5% to 6% of the sample.

The specimen sequenced was PBMCs. This chain joins TRBV6-1 to TRBJ1-1; TRBD1 fits 7 bases in the junction. This TCR was recovered from a human donor in good health (CMV status not recorded). Some clones in this sample may be carry-over from other donors' samples. The nucleotide sequence is TGTGCCAGCAGGGGGAGGGGGCGCAACACTGAAGCTTTCTTT. It translates to CASRGRGRNTEAFF.